These T cell receptor beta chains were read from a single sample in a study of T cell changes during pregnancy in multiple sclerosis. Profiling relied on immunoSEQ multiplex PCR, and the TCRdb table lists in-frame clones only, not all of them. The repertoire includes over 25,000 clones, 80% to 90% of them detected once, and 6.9% sits in the top ten. Here the sequenced sample was CD8+ T cells from peripheral blood mononuclear cells, taken in the second trimester of pregnancy. These receptor sequences come from a female donor with multiple sclerosis, enrolled in a pregnancy study. The CDR3 runs from the conserved cysteine through the conserved F or W. A D gene is named only where the DNA matches it firmly. Rows may omit the clone size; those that give it use once, few, many or a size class.

V gene	D gene	clone size	J gene	CDR3 DNA	CDR3 protein
TRBV6-5	.	.	TRBJ2-2	TGTGCCAGCAGGAAAGGGGACACCGGGGAGCTGTTTTTT	CASRKGDTGELFF
TRBV15	.	.	TRBJ2-3	TGTGCCACCAGCAGAGGCCTAGCGAAAAACACAGATACGCAGTATTTT	CATSRGLAKNTDTQYF
TRBV4-3	TRBD1	.	TRBJ2-1	TGCGCCAGCAGCCAAGATATCGTGGGACAGATCGCCAATGAGCAGTTCTTC	CASSQDIVGQIANEQFF
TRBV5-6	.	.	TRBJ1-5	TGTGCCAGCAGCTTGGCAACAGGTAATCAGCCCCAGCATTTT	CASSLATGNQPQHF
TRBV5-1	TRBD1	.	TRBJ1-2	TGCGCCAGCAGCTTGGGAAGTGGGACAGATGGCTACACCTTC	CASSLGSGTDGYTF
TRBV6-4	TRBD2	.	TRBJ2-1	TGTGCCAGCAGTGACGGGGAGCGGGGGCAGCAGTTCTTC	CASSDGERGQQFF
TRBV6-1	TRBD2	.	TRBJ2-5	TGTGCCAGCACCTGGACTAGCTTGGAGACCCAGTACTTC	CASTWTSLETQYF
TRBV11-3	.	.	TRBJ2-7	TGTGCCAGCAGCTTAGGGGGGCTCGAGGTGGAGCAGTACTTC	CASSLGGLEVEQYF
TRBV6-5	TRBD2	.	TRBJ2-7	TGTGCCAGCAGTTTAGCGGGGCCCTACGAGCAGTACTTC	CASSLAGPYEQYF
TRBV21-1	.	once	TRBJ2-2	TGTGCCAGCAGCAAACTGTGGACACCGGGCTTCACCGGGGAGCTGTTTTTT	CASSKLWTPGFTGELFF
TRBV27	.	medium-sized	TRBJ1-4	TGTGCCAGCAAGACAGCCTTTAATGAAAAACTGTTTTTT	CASKTAFNEKLFF
TRBV7-9	TRBD1	.	TRBJ1-2	TGTGCCAGCAGCTCAGACAGGGACATCGATCGCTACACCTTC	CASSSDRDIDRYTF
TRBV27	TRBD2	.	TRBJ2-3	TGTGCCAGCAGTTTTATCGCATTCGATAGCGGGAGCTCAGATACGCAGTATTTT	CASSFIAFDSGSSDTQYF
TRBV7-3	TRBD1	.	TRBJ1-1	TGTGCCAGCAGCACCACAGGGGGCCTATCCGAAGCTTTCTTT	CASSTTGGLSEAFF
TRBV7-6	.	.	TRBJ2-2	TGTGCCAGCAGCTCCCTCGGCGGGGAGCTGTTTTTT	CASSSLGGELFF
TRBV6-5	TRBD1	.	TRBJ2-5	TGTGCCAGCAGTTACTCAGACAGGGCTAAAGAGACCCAGTACTTC	CASSYSDRAKETQYF
TRBV19	.	.	TRBJ1-1	TGTGCCAGTACCGCAGGGGTGGTCAGCAACACTGAAGCTTTCTTT	CASTAGVVSNTEAFF
TRBV9	TRBD1	.	TRBJ2-2	TGTGCCAGCAGCCGCCGGGACAGGGGGAACACCGGGGAGCTGTTTTTT	CASSRRDRGNTGELFF
TRBV30	.	.	TRBJ1-6	TGTGCCTGGAGTACGGTCTCGGGTTCACCCCTCCACTTT	CAWSTVSGSPLHF
TRBV10-3	TRBD1	.	TRBJ2-7	TGTGCCATCAGTGAGCCGGACAGGGACCCTTCCGAGCAGTACTTC	CAISEPDRDPSEQYF
TRBV7-9	.	.	TRBJ1-5	TGTGCCAGCAGCCCCGGACAGACCAATCAGCCCCAGCATTTT	CASSPGQTNQPQHF
TRBV6-4	.	few	TRBJ2-3	TGTGCCAGCAGTGACTCAAGGGGGTCAGATACGCAGTATTTT	CASSDSRGSDTQYF
TRBV28	.	.	TRBJ2-7	TGTGCCAGCAGTGGCCCAGTGGTAGCGGAGTACTACGAGCAGTACTTC	CASSGPVVAEYYEQYF
TRBV6-1	TRBD2	medium-sized	TRBJ2-7	TGTGCCAGCAGGACTAGCGGAAACTACGAGCAGTACTTC	CASRTSGNYEQYF
TRBV11-2	TRBD2	once	TRBJ2-3	TGTGCCAGCAGCTTTGGCGGGGGGTTTTCTAGCACAGATACGCAGTATTTT	CASSFGGGFSSTDTQYF
TRBV28	.	.	TRBJ1-5	TGTGCCAGCAGTTTATGGTGGGTGGGCGGCAATCAGCCCCAGCATTTT	CASSLWWVGGNQPQHF
TRBV6-6	.	.	TRBJ2-7	TGTGCCAGCAGTTACCCCCCGGAGTCCTACGAGCAGTACTTC	CASSYPPESYEQYF
TRBV30	TRBD1	.	TRBJ2-7	TGTGCCTGGCGCAGGACAGGGTATTACGAGCAGTACTTC	CAWRRTGYYEQYF
TRBV4-3	.	.	TRBJ2-3	TGCGCCAGCAGCCAAACTCGGACAGATACGCAGTATTTT	CASSQTRTDTQYF
TRBV19	TRBD1	.	TRBJ2-6	TGTGCCAGTAGTCCTACGACAGGGTCTGGGGCCAACGTCCTGACTTTC	CASSPTTGSGANVLTF
TRBV25-1	.	.	TRBJ2-4	TGTGCCAGCAGTGAAGAAGGGGGAATAGCCAAAAACATTCAGTACTTC	CASSEEGGIAKNIQYF
TRBV6-5	.	.	TRBJ2-1	TGTGCCAGCAGCCAGATGGGCTATACCTACAATGAGCAGTTCTTC	CASSQMGYTYNEQFF